This TCR beta chain originates from a study of regulatory T cells in long-lasting Graves disease. Study-wide points: TRBV28 was favored in persistent disease, as were TRBJ1-2 and TRBJ2-5. Persistent Graves' disease cases displayed lower TCR diversity than newly diagnosed ones.

Sequencing libraries for TCR beta were prepared with iRepertoire HTBI primers and Arm-PCR of CDR3 regions. Methods used by the authors: Segment identification across samples yielded roughly 62 TRBV and roughly 15 TRBJ segments. TCRdb re-called the multiplex PCR reads with MiXCR, one entry per CDR3 protein. TCRdb, not the original authors, processed these V and J calls. In the table there are 250,000 to 400,000 distinct CDR3 sequences, about 18% of which are singletons. Germline values: CDR1 SGDLS, CDR2 YYNGEE. V was shortened by 3 bases and J by 6 bases, with 11 bases between the two germline ends. The CDR3 runs 13 residues. Time point: newly diagnosed GD, antithyroid drugs for less than 3 months. Extracted RNA from PBMCs served as the source of the TCR library. Under American Thyroid Association guidelines, Graves' disease was diagnosed. This clonotype was seen at least ten times. What it recognizes is unknown.

Sample: peripheral blood mononuclear cells (PBMCs), taken at new diagnosis, from a patient treated with antithyroid drugs. V usage is TRBV9 and J usage is TRBJ2-3, with D unresolved. The receptor's source is a female donor with Graves disease. The CDR3: CASSAAAEDTQYF. The CDR3 nucleotides are TGTGCCAGCAGCGCCGCCGCGGAGGATACGCAGTATTTT.